The following is a TCR beta chain sequence with its context. Germline V lookup: CDR1 LGHNA, CDR2 YNFKEQ. The CDR3 loop spans 14 amino acids. The V gene lost 1 base and the J gene lost 1 base, with 7 bases spanning the gap. This table comes from immunoSEQ multiplex PCR, and its TCRdb copy is limited to in-frame clones, with some not included. The table includes fewer than 150,000 clones, roughly 79% detected once. The source of the sample is a study of blood T cell repertoires in COVID-19. V and J are TRBV4-2 and TRBJ2-5, with D possibly matching TRBD2 (5 bases). The sequence was obtained from a human donor in a cohort sampled during active COVID-19. Sequencing was carried out using peripheral blood. CDR3 DNA: TGTGCCAGCAGCCAAGGTGAGGGCCAAGAGACCCAGTACTTC. This codes for CASSQGEGQETQYF.